This T cell receptor beta chain was retrieved from a study of vaccination effects on CD4 cells after COVID-19. Viral peptide pools were used in the ViraFEST assay to expand antigen-specific CD4+ T cells, and sequencing came afterward. Following a roughly 9-day culture, CD4+ T cells were purified. Of the BNT162b2 and mRNA-1273 vaccines, participants received two doses of one or the other. Comments on this clone: Its cognate antigen is unknown.

Produced via immunoSEQ multiplex PCR; TCRdb's table is partial and in-frame only. The table records 25,000 to 35,000 clones, about 73% of them present only once. From germline, CDR1 is SEHNR and CDR2 FQNEAQ (reference sequence). With 4 bases clipped from V and 10 bases from J, the junction kept 5 bases outside the gene matches. The CDR3 spans 14 residues. This receptor was identified in a human donor who received a COVID-19 vaccine. The V and J genes are TRBV7-9 and TRBJ1-6; 9 positions agree with TRBD1. Sequencing was performed on CD4+ T cells from PBMCs cultured with HCoV-OC43 spike peptides, taken after COVID-19 vaccination. Subset given: HCoV-OC43 spike overlapping peptide pool stimulation. The CDR3 loop is CASSSGQGGSPLHF. CDR3 bases: TGTGCCAGCAGCTCGGGACAGGGAGGATCACCCCTCCACTTT.